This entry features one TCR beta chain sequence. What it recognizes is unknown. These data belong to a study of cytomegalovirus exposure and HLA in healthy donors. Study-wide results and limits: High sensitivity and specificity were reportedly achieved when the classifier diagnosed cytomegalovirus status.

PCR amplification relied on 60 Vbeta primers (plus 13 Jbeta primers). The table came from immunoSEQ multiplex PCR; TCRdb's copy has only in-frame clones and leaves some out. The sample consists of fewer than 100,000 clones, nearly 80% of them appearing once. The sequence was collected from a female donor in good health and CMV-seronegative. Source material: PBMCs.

CDR3 amino acids: CASSLAPTGPTYEQYF. Written as DNA, the CDR3 is TGTGCCAGCAGCCTAGCACCGACAGGTCCAACCTACGAGCAGTACTTC. This chain links TRBV5-4 with TRBJ2-7, with a weak D call TRBD1 (6 bases). CDR3 size: 16 residues. Germline CDR1 and CDR2: SGHNT and YYREEE (reference sequence). The V and J ends lost 4 bases and 2 bases respectively, with 19 bases between them.